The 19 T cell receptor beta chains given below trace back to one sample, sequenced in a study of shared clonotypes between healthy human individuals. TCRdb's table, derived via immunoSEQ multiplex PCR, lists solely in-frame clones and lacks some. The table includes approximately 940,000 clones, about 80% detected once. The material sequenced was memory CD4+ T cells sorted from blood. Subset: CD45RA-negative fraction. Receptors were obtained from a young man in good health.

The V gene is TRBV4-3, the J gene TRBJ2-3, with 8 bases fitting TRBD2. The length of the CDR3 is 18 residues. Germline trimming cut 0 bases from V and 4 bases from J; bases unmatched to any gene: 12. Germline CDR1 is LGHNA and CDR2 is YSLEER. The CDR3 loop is CASSQDRLAGRGADTQYF. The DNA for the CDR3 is TGCGCCAGCAGCCAAGATCGGTTGGCCGGGAGGGGGGCAGATACGCAGTATTTT.

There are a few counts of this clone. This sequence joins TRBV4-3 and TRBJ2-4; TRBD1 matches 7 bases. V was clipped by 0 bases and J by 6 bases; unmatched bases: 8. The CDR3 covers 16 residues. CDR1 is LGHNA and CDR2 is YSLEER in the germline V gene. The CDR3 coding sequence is TGCGCCAGCAGCCAAGATATAACAGGGGAAGTAAACATTCAGTACTTC. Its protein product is CASSQDITGEVNIQYF.

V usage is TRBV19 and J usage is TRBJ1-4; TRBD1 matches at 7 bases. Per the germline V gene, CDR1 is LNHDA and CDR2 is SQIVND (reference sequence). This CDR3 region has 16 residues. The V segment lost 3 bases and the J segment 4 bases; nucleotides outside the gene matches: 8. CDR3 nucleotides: TGTGCCAGTAGTATGGGTCGGGACAGACATAATGAAAAACTGTTTTTT. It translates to CASSMGRDRHNEKLFF.

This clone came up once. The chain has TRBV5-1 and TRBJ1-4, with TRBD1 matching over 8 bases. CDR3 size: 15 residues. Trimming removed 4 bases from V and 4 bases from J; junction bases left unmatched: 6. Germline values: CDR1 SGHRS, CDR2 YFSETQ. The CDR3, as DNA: TGCGCCAGCAGCATCGGACAGGGCGGTAATGAAAAACTGTTTTTT. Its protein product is CASSIGQGGNEKLFF.

CDR3 in DNA: TGTGCCACCGCTATCGGGACAGTGAGCTCCTACGAGCAGTACTTC. Translation: CATAIGTVSSYEQYF. The rearrangement links TRBV27 to TRBJ2-7; 7 positions match TRBD1. The germline gives CDR1 MNHEY, CDR2 SMNVEV (reference sequence). V trimming: 10 bases; J trimming: 0 bases; junction bases outside the gene matches: 12. CDR3 length equals 15 residues.

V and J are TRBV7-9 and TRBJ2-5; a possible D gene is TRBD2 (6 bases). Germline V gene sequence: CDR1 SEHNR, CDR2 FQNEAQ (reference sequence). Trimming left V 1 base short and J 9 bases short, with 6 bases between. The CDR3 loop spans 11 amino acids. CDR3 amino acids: CASSLGRAQYF. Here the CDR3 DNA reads TGTGCCAGCAGCTTAGGGAGGGCCCAGTACTTC.

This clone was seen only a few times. The CDR3 here is CASSEAWGLSPLHF. The CDR3 bases are TGTGCCAGCAGTGAAGCATGGGGGCTCTCACCCCTCCACTTT. V is TRBV6-1 and J is TRBJ1-6; D might be TRBD1 (6 bases). The V end was cut by 0 bases, the J end by 10 bases, with 10 bases between. Per the germline V gene, CDR1 is MNHNS and CDR2 is SASEGT. The length of the CDR3 is 14 residues.

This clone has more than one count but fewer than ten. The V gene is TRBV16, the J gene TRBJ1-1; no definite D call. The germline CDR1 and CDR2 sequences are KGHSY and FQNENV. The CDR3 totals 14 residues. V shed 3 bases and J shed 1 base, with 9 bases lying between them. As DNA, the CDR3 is TGTGCCAGCAGCCAGGCAGGAGGGAACACTGAAGCTTTCTTT. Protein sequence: CASSQAGGNTEAFF.

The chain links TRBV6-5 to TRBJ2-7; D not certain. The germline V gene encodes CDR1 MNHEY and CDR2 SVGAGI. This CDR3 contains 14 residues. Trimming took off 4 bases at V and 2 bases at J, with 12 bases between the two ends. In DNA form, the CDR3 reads TGTGCCAGCAGTTTTTCCGGTTCCGCCTACGAGCAGTACTTC. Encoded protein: CASSFSGSAYEQYF.

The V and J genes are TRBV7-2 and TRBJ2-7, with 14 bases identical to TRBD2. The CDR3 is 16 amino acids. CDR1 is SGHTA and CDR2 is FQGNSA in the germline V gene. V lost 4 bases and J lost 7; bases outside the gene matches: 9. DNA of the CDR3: TGTGCCAGCAGCTCGGGACTAGCGGGGGCCACGGAGGAGCAGTACTTC. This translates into CASSSGLAGATEEQYF.

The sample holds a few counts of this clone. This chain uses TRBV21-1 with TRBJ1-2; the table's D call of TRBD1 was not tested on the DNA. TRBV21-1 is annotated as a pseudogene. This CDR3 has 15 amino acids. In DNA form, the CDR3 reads TGTGCCAGCAGCAAAGGCGGACAGGGTCAATATGGCTACACCTTC. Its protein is CASSKGGQGQYGYTF.

CDR3 in amino acids: CASSIMGRSVDPQHF. Here the CDR3 DNA reads TGTGCCAGCAGCATAATGGGACGGAGCGTAGACCCCCAGCATTTT. The V and J genes are TRBV9 and TRBJ1-5; D may be TRBD1 (5 bases). CDR1 is SGDLS, CDR2 YYNGEE, per germline. V dropped 4 bases and J dropped 10 bases, with 21 bases sitting between them. CDR3 length: 15 residues.

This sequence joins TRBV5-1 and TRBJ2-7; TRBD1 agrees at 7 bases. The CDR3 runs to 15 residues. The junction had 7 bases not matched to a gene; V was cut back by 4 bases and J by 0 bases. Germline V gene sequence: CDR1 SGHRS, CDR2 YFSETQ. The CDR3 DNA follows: TGCGCCAGCAGCCTGGACAGGAGAAACTCCTACGAGCAGTACTTC. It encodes CASSLDRRNSYEQYF.

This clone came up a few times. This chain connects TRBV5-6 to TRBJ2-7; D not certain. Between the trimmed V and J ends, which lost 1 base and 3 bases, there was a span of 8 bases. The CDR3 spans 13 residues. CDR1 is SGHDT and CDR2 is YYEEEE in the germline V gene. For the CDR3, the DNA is TGTGCCAGCAGCTTGCCTGCCGGCTACGAGCAGTACTTC. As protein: CASSLPAGYEQYF. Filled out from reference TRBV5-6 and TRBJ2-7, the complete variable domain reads DAGVTQSPTHLIKTRGQQVTLRCSPKSGHDTVSWYQQALGQGPQFIFQYYEEEERQRGNFPDRFSGHQFPNYSSELNVNALLLGDSALYLCASSLPAGYEQYFGPGTRLTVT.

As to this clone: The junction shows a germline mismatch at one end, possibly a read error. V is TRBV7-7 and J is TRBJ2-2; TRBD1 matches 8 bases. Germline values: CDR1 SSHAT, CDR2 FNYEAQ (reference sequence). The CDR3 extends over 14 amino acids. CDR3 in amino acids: CASSRGQDTGELFF. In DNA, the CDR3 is TGTGCTAGCAGCCGGGGACAGGACACCGGGGAGCTGTTTTTT.

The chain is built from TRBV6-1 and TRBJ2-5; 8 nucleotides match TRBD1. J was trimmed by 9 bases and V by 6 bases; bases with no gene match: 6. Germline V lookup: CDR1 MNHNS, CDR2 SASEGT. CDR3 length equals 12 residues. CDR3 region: CASRDRAEAQYF. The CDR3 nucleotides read TGTGCCAGCAGGGACAGGGCGGAGGCCCAGTACTTC.

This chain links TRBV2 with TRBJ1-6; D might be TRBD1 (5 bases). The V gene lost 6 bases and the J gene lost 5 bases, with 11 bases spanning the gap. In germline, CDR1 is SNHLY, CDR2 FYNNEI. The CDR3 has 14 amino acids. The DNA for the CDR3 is TGTGCCAGCAGGGGGGACGGCGATAATTCACCCCTCCACTTT. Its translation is CASRGDGDNSPLHF.

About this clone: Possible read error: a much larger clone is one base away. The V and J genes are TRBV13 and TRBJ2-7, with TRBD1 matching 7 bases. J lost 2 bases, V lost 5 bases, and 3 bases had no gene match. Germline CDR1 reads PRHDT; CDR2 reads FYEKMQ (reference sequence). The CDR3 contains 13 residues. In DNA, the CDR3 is TGTGCCAGCAGCCGGGGACAGACCTACGAGCAGTACTTC. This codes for CASSRGQTYEQYF.

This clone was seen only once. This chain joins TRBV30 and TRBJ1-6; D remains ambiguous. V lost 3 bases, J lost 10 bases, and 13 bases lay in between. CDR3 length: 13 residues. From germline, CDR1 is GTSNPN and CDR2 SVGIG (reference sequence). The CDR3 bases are TGTGCCTGGAGAAAAGTAGAAGCGTCACCCCTCCACTTT. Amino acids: CAWRKVEASPLHF.